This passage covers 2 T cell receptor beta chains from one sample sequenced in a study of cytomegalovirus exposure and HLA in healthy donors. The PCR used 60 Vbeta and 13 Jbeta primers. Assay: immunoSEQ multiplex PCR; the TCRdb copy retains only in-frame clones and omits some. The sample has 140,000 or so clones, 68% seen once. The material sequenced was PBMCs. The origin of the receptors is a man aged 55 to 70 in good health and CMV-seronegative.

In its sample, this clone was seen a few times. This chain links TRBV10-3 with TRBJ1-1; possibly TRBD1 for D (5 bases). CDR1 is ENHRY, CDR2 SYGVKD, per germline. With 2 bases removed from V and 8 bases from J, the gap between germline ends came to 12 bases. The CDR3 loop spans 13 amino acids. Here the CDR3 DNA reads TGTGCCATCAGTGAGGGCAGGGAGGACGAAGCTTTCTTT. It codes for CAISEGREDEAFF.

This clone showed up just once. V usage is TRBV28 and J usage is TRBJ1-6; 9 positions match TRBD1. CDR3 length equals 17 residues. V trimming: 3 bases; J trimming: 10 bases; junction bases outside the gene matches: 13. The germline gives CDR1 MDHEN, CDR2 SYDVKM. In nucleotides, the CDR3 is TGTGCCAGCAGTTTGACATCACCGGGACAGGGCAGATCACCCCTCCACTTT. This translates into CASSLTSPGQGRSPLHF.